These T cell receptor beta chains were read from a single sample in a study of T cell repertoires in cytomegalovirus infection. A single record per CDR3 protein comes from TCRdb applying MiXCR to the reads. The sample holds more than 400,000 distinct CDR3 sequences, 26% seen once. Sequencing used PBMCs. These receptors originate from a human donor in good health (CMV status not recorded). Some clones in this sample may be carry-over from other donors' samples. The CDR3 runs from the conserved cysteine through the conserved F or W. D genes are given only for firm matches. Rows give clone size only sometimes, using once, few, many, or a class for an expanded clone.

d_gene	abundance	j_gene	v_gene	CDR3aa	CDR3nt
-	few	TRBJ2-4	TRBV12-3/TRBV12-4	CASSTQGQVAKNIQYF	TGTGCCAGCAGTACTCAGGGGCAAGTAGCCAAAAACATTCAGTACTTC
-	-	TRBJ2-5	TRBV12-3/TRBV12-4	CASTHEETQYF	TGTGCCAGCACCCATGAGGAGACCCAGTACTTC
TRBD2	-	TRBJ2-1	TRBV11-2	CASSISGRAINEQFF	TGTGCCAGCAGCATTAGCGGGAGGGCCATTAATGAGCAGTTCTTC
TRBD2	-	TRBJ2-7	TRBV7-2	CASSPLLAGESYF	TGTGCCAGCAGCCCCCTACTAGCGGGAGAGTCGTACTTC
-	few	TRBJ2-5	TRBV7-4	CASSLQGETQYF	TGTGCCAGCAGCTTACAGGGGGAGACCCAGTACTTC
-	few	TRBJ2-2	TRBV10-3	CAISDGGGLTGELFF	TGTGCCATCAGTGATGGGGGGGGCTTAACCGGGGAGCTGTTTTTT
TRBD2	-	TRBJ2-1	TRBV20-1	CSARVPSGRVSNEQFF	TGCAGTGCTAGAGTCCCAAGCGGGAGGGTTTCCAATGAGCAGTTCTTC
TRBD1	few	TRBJ2-5	TRBV7-2	CATRQGGRETQYF	TGTGCCACCCGACAGGGGGGGCGGGAGACCCAGTACTTC
-	-	TRBJ1-4	TRBV4-3	CASSQARQLNEKLFF	TGCGCCAGCAGCCAAGCGAGGCAGCTTAATGAAAAACTGTTTTTT
-	few	TRBJ2-3	TRBV7-6	CASSLIPLSDTQYF	TGTGCCAGCAGCCTGATACCCCTTTCGGATACGCAGTATTTT
-	few	TRBJ2-7	TRBV7-2	CASSFRTSSYEQYF	TGTGCCAGCAGCTTTAGGACAAGCTCCTACGAGCAGTACTTC
-	-	TRBJ1-2	TRBV12-3/TRBV12-4	CASSPGHGLGYGYTF	TGTGCCAGCAGTCCGGGACACGGGCTAGGCTATGGCTACACCTTC
-	once	TRBJ2-1	TRBV7-3	CASSKLGEEGHEQFF	TGTGCCAGCAGCAAGCTGGGGGAAGAAGGGCATGAGCAGTTCTTC
TRBD1	-	TRBJ1-1	TRBV6-5	CARSRGGPGGGAFF	TGTGCCCGCTCCCGAGGGGGCCCGGGGGGGGGGGCTTTCTTT
TRBD1	many	TRBJ1-5	TRBV7-2	CASSLSGQSNQPQHF	TGTGCCAGCAGCTTATCGGGACAGAGCAATCAGCCCCAGCATTTT
-	many	TRBJ2-1	TRBV7-2	CASSSRYNEQFF	TGTGCCAGCAGTTCCAGATACAATGAGCAGTTCTTC
TRBD2	few	TRBJ2-1	TRBV12-5	CASGKITSGRLYEQFF	TGTGCTAGTGGTAAAATCACTAGCGGGAGATTGTATGAGCAGTTCTTC
TRBD2	few	TRBJ2-5	TRBV7-2	CASSLERLRRLAGGETQYF	TGTGCCAGCAGCTTAGAGCGCCTCCGGAGACTAGCGGGAGGGGAGACCCAGTACTTC
TRBD2	-	TRBJ2-1	TRBV6-1	CASSYWTSTSYNEQFF	TGTGCCAGCAGTTATTGGACTAGTACCTCCTACAATGAGCAGTTCTTC
-	few	TRBJ1-1	TRBV30	CACYRAGTEAFF	TGTGCCTGCTACAGGGCTGGAACTGAAGCTTTCTTT
TRBD2	-	TRBJ2-1	TRBV7-3	CASSLTAGDNDEQFF	TGTGCCAGCAGCTTAACAGCGGGAGACAACGATGAGCAGTTCTTC
-	few	TRBJ1-5	TRBV12-3/TRBV12-4	CASSFFPGSNQPQHF	TGTGCCAGCAGTTTCTTCCCGGGTAGCAATCAGCCCCAGCATTTT
-	few	TRBJ1-1	TRBV6-6	CATQPRGNTEAFF	TGTGCCACTCAACCCAGGGGTAACACTGAAGCTTTCTTT
-	many	TRBJ2-1	TRBV11-3	CASKAGISYNEQFF	TGTGCCAGCAAGGCGGGTATCTCCTACAATGAGCAGTTCTTC
-	-	TRBJ2-5	TRBV5-4	CASSLGGLYQETQYF	TGTGCCAGCAGCTTGGGGGGTTTATACCAAGAGACCCAGTACTTC
-	many	TRBJ1-5	TRBV7-2	CASSLTGANQPQHF	TGTGCCAGCAGCTTAACGGGAGCGAATCAGCCCCAGCATTTT
-	many	TRBJ2-5	TRBV7-2	CASSLAGGATSSVGTQYF	TGTGCCAGCAGCTTAGCGGGTGGAGCGACAAGTTCAGTTGGTACCCAGTACTTC
-	few	TRBJ2-3	TRBV7-2	CASSPGGGRRDTQYF	TGTGCCAGCAGCCCCGGAGGGGGGAGGCGGGATACGCAGTATTTT
-	-	TRBJ1-1	TRBV11-3	CASSLDGEGGIGNTEAFF	TGTGCCAGCAGCTTAGATGGTGAGGGGGGGATAGGGAACACTGAAGCTTTCTTT
-	few	TRBJ2-5	TRBV7-6	CVSSLGTDRKETQYF	TGTGTCAGCAGCTTGGGGACTGACAGGAAAGAGACCCAGTACTTC
-	few	TRBJ1-1	TRBV7-9	CASILGAYTEAFF	TGTGCCAGCATCTTGGGGGCCTACACTGAAGCTTTCTTT
TRBD2	-	TRBJ2-5	TRBV19	CASKVAGDQETQYF	TGTGCCAGTAAGGTAGCGGGAGACCAAGAGACCCAGTACTTC
TRBD1	few	TRBJ1-1	TRBV7-6	CASSGEDRPNTEAFF	TGTGCCAGCAGCGGAGAGGACAGGCCCAACACTGAAGCTTTCTTT
-	few	TRBJ1-2	TRBV25-1	CASSEASLIYGYTF	TGTGCCAGCAGTGAGGCCAGCCTTATCTATGGCTACACCTTC
TRBD2	-	TRBJ2-3	TRBV12-3/TRBV12-4	CASRSLAGGTDTQYF	TGTGCCAGCAGGTCACTAGCGGGAGGCACAGATACGCAGTATTTT